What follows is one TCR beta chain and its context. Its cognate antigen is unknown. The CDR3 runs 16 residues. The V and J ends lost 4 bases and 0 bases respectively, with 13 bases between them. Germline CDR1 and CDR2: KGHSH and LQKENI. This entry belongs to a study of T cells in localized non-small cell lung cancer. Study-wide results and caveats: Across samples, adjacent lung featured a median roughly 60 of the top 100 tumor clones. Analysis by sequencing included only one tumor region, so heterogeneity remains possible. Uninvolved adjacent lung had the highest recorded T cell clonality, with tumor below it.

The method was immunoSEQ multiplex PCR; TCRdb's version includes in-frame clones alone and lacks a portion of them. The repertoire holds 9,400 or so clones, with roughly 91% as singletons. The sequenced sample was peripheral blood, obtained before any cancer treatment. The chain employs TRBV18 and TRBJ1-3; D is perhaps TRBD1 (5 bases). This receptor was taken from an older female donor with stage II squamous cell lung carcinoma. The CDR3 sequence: CASSRSTDSSGNTIYF. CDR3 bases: TGTGCCAGCTCACGATCGACAGATAGCTCTGGAAACACCATATATTTT.